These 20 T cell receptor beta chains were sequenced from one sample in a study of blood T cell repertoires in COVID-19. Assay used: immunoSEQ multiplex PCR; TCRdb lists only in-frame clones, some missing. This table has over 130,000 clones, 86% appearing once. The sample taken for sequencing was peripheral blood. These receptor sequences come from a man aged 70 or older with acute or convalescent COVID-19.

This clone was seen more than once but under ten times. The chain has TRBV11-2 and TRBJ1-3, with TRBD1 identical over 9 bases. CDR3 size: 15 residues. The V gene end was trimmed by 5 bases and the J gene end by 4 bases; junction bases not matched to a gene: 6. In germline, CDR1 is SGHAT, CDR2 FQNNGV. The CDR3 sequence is CASSPRTGDGNTIYF. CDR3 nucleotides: TGTGCCAGCAGCCCCCGGACAGGGGACGGAAACACCATATATTTT.

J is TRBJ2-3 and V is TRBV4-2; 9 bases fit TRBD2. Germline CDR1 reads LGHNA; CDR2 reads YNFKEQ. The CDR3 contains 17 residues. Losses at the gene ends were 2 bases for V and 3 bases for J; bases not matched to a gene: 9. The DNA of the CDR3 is TGTGCCAGCAGCCAACTCGGGGGACTAGCAGGGACAGATACGCAGTATTTT. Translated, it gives CASSQLGGLAGTDTQYF.

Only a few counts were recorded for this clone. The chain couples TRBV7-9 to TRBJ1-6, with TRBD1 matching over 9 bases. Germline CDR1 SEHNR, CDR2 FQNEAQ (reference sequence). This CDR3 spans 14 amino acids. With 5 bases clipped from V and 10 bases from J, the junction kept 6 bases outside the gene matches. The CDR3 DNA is TGTGCCAGCAGCGCCCGACAGGGGGTCTCACCCCTCCACTTT. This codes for CASSARQGVSPLHF.

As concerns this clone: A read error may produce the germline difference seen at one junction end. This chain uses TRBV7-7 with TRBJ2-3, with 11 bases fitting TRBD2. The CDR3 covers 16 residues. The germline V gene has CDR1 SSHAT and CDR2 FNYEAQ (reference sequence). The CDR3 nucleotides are TGTGCTAGCAGCCCCCGACTAGCGGGACTCACAGATACGCAGTATTTT. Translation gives CASSPRLAGLTDTQYF.

CDR3 DNA sequence: TGTGCCAGCAGTTCAATTAAACAGGTTATCTACGAGCAGTACTTC. Its protein product is CASSSIKQVIYEQYF. The chain couples TRBV27 to TRBJ2-7; D is possibly TRBD1 (5 bases). This CDR3 is built from 15 residues. Trimming took 4 bases from V and 3 from J, leaving 16 bases between them. From germline, CDR1 is MNHEY and CDR2 SMNVEV (reference sequence).

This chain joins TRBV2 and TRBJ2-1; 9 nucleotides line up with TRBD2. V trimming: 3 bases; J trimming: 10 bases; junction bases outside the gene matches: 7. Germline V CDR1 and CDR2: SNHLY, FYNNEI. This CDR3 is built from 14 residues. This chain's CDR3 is CASSERREGLEQFF. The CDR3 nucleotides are TGTGCCAGCAGTGAGCGGCGGGAGGGCCTGGAGCAGTTCTTC.

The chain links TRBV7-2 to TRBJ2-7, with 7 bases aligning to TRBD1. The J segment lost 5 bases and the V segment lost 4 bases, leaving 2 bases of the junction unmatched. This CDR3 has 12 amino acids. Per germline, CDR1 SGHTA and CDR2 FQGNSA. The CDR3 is CASSSTGDEQYF. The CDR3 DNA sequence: TGTGCCAGCAGCTCTACAGGGGACGAGCAGTACTTC.

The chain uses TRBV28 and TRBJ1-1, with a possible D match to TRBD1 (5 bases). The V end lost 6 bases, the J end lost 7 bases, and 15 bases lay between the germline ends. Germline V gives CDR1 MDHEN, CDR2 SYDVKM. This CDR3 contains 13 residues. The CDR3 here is CASSTRGGVEAFF. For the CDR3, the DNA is TGTGCCAGCAGCACCCGGGGGGGGGTTGAAGCTTTCTTT. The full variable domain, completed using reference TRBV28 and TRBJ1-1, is DVKVTQSSRYLVKRTGEKVFLECVQDMDHENMFWYRQDPGLGLRLIYFSYDVKMKEKGDIPEGYSVSREKKERFSLILESASTNQTSMYLCASSTRGGVEAFFGQGTRLTVV.

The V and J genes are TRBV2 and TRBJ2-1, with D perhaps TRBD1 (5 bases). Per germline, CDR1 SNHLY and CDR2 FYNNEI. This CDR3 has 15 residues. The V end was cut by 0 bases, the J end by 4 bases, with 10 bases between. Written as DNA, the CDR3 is TGTGCCAGCAGTGAAGCGCAGGGCTCATACAATGAGCAGTTCTTC. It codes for CASSEAQGSYNEQFF.

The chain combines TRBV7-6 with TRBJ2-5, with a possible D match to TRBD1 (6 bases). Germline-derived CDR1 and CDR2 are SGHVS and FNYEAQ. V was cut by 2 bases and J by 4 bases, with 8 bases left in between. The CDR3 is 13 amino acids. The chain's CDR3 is CASSLRGRETQYF. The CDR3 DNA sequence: TGTGCCAGCAGCTTAAGGGGGAGAGAGACCCAGTACTTC.

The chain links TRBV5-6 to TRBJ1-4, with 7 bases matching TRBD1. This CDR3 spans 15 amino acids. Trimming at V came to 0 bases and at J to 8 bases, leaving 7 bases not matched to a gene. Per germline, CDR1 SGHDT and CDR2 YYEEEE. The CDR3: CASSLAHGTAEKLFF. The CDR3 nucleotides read TGTGCCAGCAGCTTGGCCCACGGGACAGCCGAAAAACTGTTTTTT.

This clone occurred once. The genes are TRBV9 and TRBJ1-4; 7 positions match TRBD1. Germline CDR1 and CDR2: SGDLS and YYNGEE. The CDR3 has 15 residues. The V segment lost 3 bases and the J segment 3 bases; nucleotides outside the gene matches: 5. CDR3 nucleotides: TGTGCCAGCAGCGCCGTGACAGGGCCTAATGAAAAACTGTTTTTT. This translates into CASSAVTGPNEKLFF. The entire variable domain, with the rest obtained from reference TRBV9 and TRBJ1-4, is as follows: DSGVTQTPKHLITATGQRVTLRCSPRSGDLSVYWYQQSLDQGLQFLIQYYNGEERAKGNILERFSAQQFPDLHSELNLSSLELGDSALYFCASSAVTGPNEKLFFGSGTQLSVL.

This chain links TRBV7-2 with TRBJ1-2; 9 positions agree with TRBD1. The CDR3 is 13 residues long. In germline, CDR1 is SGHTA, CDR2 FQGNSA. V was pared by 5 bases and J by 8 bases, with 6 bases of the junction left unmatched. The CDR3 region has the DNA TGTGCCAGCAGCCCCGACGACAGGGGGGGCTACACCTTC. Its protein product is CASSPDDRGGYTF.

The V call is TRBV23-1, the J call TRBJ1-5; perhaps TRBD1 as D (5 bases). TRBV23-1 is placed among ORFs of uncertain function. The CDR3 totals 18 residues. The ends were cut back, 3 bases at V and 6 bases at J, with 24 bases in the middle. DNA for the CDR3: TGCGCCAGCAGTCATCCCACGGGGGGAGGGAAGTGGAGTCAGCCCCAGCATTTT. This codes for CASSHPTGGGKWSQPQHF.

CDR3 region: CASSSPRGRPSGRDRDTQYF. DNA for the CDR3: TGTGCCAGCAGTTCCCCCAGGGGGCGGCCTAGCGGGAGGGATAGAGATACGCAGTATTTT. The genes are TRBV27 and TRBJ2-3, with 12 bases matching TRBD2. The CDR3 has 20 residues. The V segment lost 4 bases and the J segment 5 bases; nucleotides outside the gene matches: 19. Germline V gives CDR1 MNHEY, CDR2 SMNVEV (reference sequence).

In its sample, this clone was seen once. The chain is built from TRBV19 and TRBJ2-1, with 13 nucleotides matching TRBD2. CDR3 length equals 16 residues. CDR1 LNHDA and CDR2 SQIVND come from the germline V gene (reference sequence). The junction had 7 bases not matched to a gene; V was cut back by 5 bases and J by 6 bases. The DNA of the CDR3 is TGTGCCAGTAGTCCCAGTCGGACTAGCGGGAGCAATGAGCAGTTCTTC. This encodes CASSPSRTSGSNEQFF. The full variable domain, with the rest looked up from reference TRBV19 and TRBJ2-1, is DGGITQSPKYLFRKEGQNVTLSCEQNLNHDAMYWYRQDPGQGLRLIYYSQIVNDFQKGDIAEGYSVSREKKESFPLTVTSAQKNPTAFYLCASSPSRTSGSNEQFFGPGTRLTVL.

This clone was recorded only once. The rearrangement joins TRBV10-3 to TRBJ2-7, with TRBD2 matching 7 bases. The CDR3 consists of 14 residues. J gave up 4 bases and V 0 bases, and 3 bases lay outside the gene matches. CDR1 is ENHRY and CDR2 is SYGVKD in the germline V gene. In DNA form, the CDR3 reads TGTGCCATCAGTGAGTCTGGCGGGAGTTACGAGCAGTACTTC. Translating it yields CAISESGGSYEQYF.

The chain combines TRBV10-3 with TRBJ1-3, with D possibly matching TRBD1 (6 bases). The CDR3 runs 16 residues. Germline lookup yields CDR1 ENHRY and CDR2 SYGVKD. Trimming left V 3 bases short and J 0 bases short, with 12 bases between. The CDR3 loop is CAISDRGSVSGNTIYF. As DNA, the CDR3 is TGTGCCATCAGTGATAGGGGGAGTGTCTCTGGAAACACCATATATTTT.

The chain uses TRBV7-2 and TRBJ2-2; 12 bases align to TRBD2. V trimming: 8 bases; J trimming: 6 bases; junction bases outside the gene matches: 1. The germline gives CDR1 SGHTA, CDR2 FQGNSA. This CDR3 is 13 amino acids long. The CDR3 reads CASSSGRAGELFF. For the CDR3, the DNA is TGTGCCAGCTCTAGCGGGAGGGCCGGGGAGCTGTTTTTT. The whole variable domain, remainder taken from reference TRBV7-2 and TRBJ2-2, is GAGVSQSPSNKVTEKGKDVELRCDPISGHTALYWYRQSLGQGLEFLIYFQGNSAPDKSGLPSDRFSAERTGGSVSTLTIQRTQQEDSAVYLCASSSGRAGELFFGEGSRLTVL.

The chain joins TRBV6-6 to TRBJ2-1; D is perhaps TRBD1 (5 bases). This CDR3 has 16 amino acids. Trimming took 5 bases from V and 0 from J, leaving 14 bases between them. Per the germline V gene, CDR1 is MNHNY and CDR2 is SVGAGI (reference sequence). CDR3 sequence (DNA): TGTGCCAGCAGTACCCGGCAGGGAAGCTCCTACAATGAGCAGTTCTTC. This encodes CASSTRQGSSYNEQFF.